This T cell receptor (beta chain) was found in a study of CD8 T cells in ankylosing spondylitis. Study-wide results and caveats: Reports say disease-linked clones showed up significantly more in matched ankylosing spondylitis synovial fluid.

This clonotype turned up a few times. Its specificity is unknown. One entry per CDR3 protein results from TCRdb running MiXCR on the 5' RACE reads. Of more than 150,000 distinct CDR3 sequences in the sample, 15% to 20% were seen once. V was cut by 3 bases and J by 5 bases, with 5 bases left in between. The CDR3 length is 12 residues. The sample was blood, either unsorted or a sorted T cell fraction (not recorded which). The clonotype was recovered from a male donor aged 10-30 years with ankylosing spondylitis or in good health (not recorded which). The chain employs TRBV12-3 or TRBV12-4 and TRBJ2-1; D remains ambiguous. In DNA, the CDR3 is TGTGCCAGCAGTTTGCCGGACAATGAGCAGTTCTTC. Translation gives CASSLPDNEQFF.